This T cell receptor beta chain was observed in a study of blood T cells in healthy people across ages. As for the study in general: About one barcoded beta molecule per two T cells was captured by template switching.

This clonotype was seen a handful of times. Its antigen is currently unknown. The CDR3 spans 15 residues. V dropped 3 bases and J dropped 2 bases, with 14 bases sitting between them. CDR1 is LGHDT, CDR2 YNNKEL, per germline (reference sequence). Findings and caveats of the study: With unsorted PBMCs, a conclusive comparison of naive versus antigen-experienced cells was not possible. The diversity estimates, figures obtained from one million T cells, were considered underestimates.

For the second PCR, which ran for about 6 to 11 cycles, a sample-barcoded 5' primer and a J-beta primer mix were used. Per-sample output comprised a minimum of 3 million paired-end reads containing CDR3. TCRdb independently ran MiXCR on the 5' RACE reads; one entry per CDR3 protein. The profile shows roughly 730,000 distinct CDR3 sequences, roughly three fifths of them singletons. Sequencing was done on a sample of blood. The chain links TRBV3-1 to TRBJ2-7, with D possibly being TRBD1 (6 bases). This clonotype was obtained from a man aged 35 to 55 in good health. CDR3 nucleotide sequence: TGTGCCAGCAGCCACCCGGGGCAGGGGCCCTACGAGCAGTACTTC. This gives the protein CASSHPGQGPYEQYF.